A selection of T cell receptor beta chains follows, all from one sample in a study of blood T cell repertoires in COVID-19. Here immunoSEQ multiplex PCR was the method, and the copy in TCRdb shows in-frame clones only, minus some. Here the sample spans approximately 170,000 clones, about 85% being singletons. Source material: peripheral blood. Source of these receptors: a man older than 75 with COVID-19, enrolled during active disease. The CDR3 runs from the conserved cysteine through the conserved F or W. Clone size is given for some rows only: seen once, a few or many times, or a class if the clone is expanded.

abundance,v_gene,CDR3aa
NA,TRBV4-1,CASSQDGGTGAYGYTF
once,TRBV7-7,CASSPSSARGSYNSPLHF
NA,TRBV2,CASSEEGAGELFF
NA,TRBV9,CASSPQDNDNEQFF
NA,TRBV28,CASSFSGNTGELFF
NA,TRBV4-3,CASSPDRLMNTEAFF
NA,TRBV6-5,CASLSGTEAFF
NA,TRBV25-1,CASSPPWLAGGPDTQYF
NA,TRBV28,CASGTLGRGAFF
NA,TRBV4-2,CASSQGGAGFYEQYF
once,TRBV18,CASSPASNQPQHF
NA,TRBV9,CASSVATGTGAAGNTIYF
NA,TRBV11-1,CASSLALDTNEQFF
NA,TRBV27,CASSRQGVYGYTF
NA,TRBV28,CASSGDGEGANEKLFF
NA,TRBV18,CASSPGTGQTQPQHF
NA,TRBV7-2,CASSLFREVTPQFF
once,TRBV5-1,CASSLGHTTGELFF
NA,TRBV9,CASSVRGLPGSYNEQFF
few,TRBV5-4,CASRELGGLNNEQFF
NA,TRBV5-8,CASSLWENQPQHF
NA,TRBV4-2,CASSRGTGENIQYF